This T cell receptor (beta chain) came from a study of blood T cells in healthy people across ages. Findings and caveats of the study: There were more naive CD4+ cells and higher diversity in long-lived donors than in aged donors.

Through a sample-barcoded 5' primer and a J-beta primer mix, a second PCR was run for roughly 6 to 11 cycles. TCRdb re-called the 5' RACE reads with MiXCR, one entry per CDR3 protein. This table holds 550,000 to 600,000 distinct CDR3 sequences, around 50% found once. The germline CDR1 and CDR2 sequences are SGDLS and YYNGEE. CDR3 length equals 15 residues. Losses at the gene ends were 3 bases for V and 5 bases for J; bases not matched to a gene: 9. Concerning this clonotype: Its antigen is as yet unknown.

The sample, about 10 milliliters of peripheral blood, was drawn from each donor. Material: blood. The chain joins TRBV9 to TRBJ1-2, with 8 bases that match TRBD1. The sequence was collected from a man older than 75 in good health. In DNA, the CDR3 is TGTGCCAGCAGCGCCACAGACAGGGGCATATATGGCTACACCTTC. It is translated as CASSATDRGIYGYTF. Full variable domain (rest looked up from reference TRBV9 and TRBJ1-2): DSGVTQTPKHLITATGQRVTLRCSPRSGDLSVYWYQQSLDQGLQFLIQYYNGEERAKGNILERFSAQQFPDLHSELNLSSLELGDSALYFCASSATDRGIYGYTFGSGTRLTVV.